The entry below describes one TCR beta chain. Antigen unknown. The data were taken from a study of human T cells and chemical hapten exposure. Looking at the study overall: Patch tests put 0.01% DPC on the upper back, and the results were checked at 6 days. Study-level results: TCRs at high frequency, those above 1 in 1000, did not change with DPC sensitization.

The time point is: pre-sensitization, week 0. This sample's treatment: therapeutic diphenylcyclopropenone sensitization with weekly scalp DPC. Individual cDNA molecules (in the library) carried attached unique molecular identifiers. Authors' processing steps: Sample TCR totals centred on a median of roughly 96,000, ranging about 23,224 to 700,000. TCRdb independently ran MiXCR on the RACE reads; one entry per CDR3 protein. V and J calls and clone size were set by TCRdb, not the authors. The table includes tens of thousands of distinct CDR3 sequences, 14% detected once. CDR1 and CDR2 from the germline V gene are MDHEN and SYDVKM. With 9 bases removed from V and 5 bases from J, the gap between germline ends came to 11 bases. The CDR3 runs 11 residues.

The sample was whole blood, taken in connection with sensitization to the hapten diphenylcyclopropenone (DPC). This chain connects TRBV28 to TRBJ2-7, with D tentatively TRBD1 (6 bases). This receptor was identified in a woman in her fifties or sixties with alopecia areata. Some clones in this sample may be carry-over from other donors' samples. In DNA, the CDR3 is TGTGCCAGTATTCAGGGGAACGAGCAGTACTTC. This codes for CASIQGNEQYF. Variable domain in full (rest from reference TRBV28 and TRBJ2-7): DVKVTQSSRYLVKRTGEKVFLECVQDMDHENMFWYRQDPGLGLRLIYFSYDVKMKEKGDIPEGYSVSREKKERFSLILESASTNQTSMYLCASIQGNEQYFGPGTRLTVT.